This TCR beta chain was recorded in a study of blood T cell repertoires in COVID-19. As for the study in general: PBMCs, B-cell-depleted T cells, or T cells were the source of the cDNA or gDNA that made up the material.

Assay used: immunoSEQ multiplex PCR; TCRdb lists only in-frame clones, some missing. The sample lists 150,000 to 180,000 clones; around 83% were seen once. The sample was peripheral blood. This clonotype originated in a woman in her fifties or sixties with COVID-19, enrolled during active disease.

The CDR3 DNA reads as TGCGCCAGCAGCTTCGGGGGGCGCTCTTATGGCTACACCTTC. Translation: CASSFGGRSYGYTF. J is TRBJ1-2 and V is TRBV5-1; tentative D call: TRBD1 (6 bases). With 2 bases removed from V and 5 bases from J, the gap between germline ends came to 13 bases. Germline-derived CDR1 and CDR2 are SGHRS and YFSETQ. The CDR3 extends over 14 amino acids.